The clone carrying this T cell receptor (beta chain) was seen more than once but under ten times. Preparation of the TCRbeta library was carried out with unique molecular identifiers. TCRdb reprocessed the PCR reads with MiXCR, giving one entry per CDR3 protein. The data hold around 380,000 distinct CDR3 sequences, with approximately 10% observed a single time. These data originate in a study of T-cell reconstitution after alpha-beta-depleted transplantation in children. This sequence originates from a human donor who donated a stem cell graft to a child with acute myeloid leukemia. The sample in question was PBMCs from the stem cell graft donor, obtained from the stem cell graft.

For the CDR3, the DNA is TGTGCCAGTAGTATGGATTCCAAACCTCCTGGAAACACCATATATTTT. Translated, it gives CASSMDSKPPGNTIYF. The chain links TRBV19 to TRBJ1-3; D unresolved. CDR1 is LNHDA, CDR2 SQIVND, per germline (reference sequence). This CDR3 has 16 residues. The V end was cut by 3 bases, the J end by 2 bases, with 14 bases between.